What follows are 2 T cell receptor beta chains derived from one specimen sequenced in a study of siplizumab effects on memory and regulatory T cells. TCRdb's copy holds only in-frame clones and misses some; the assay was immunoSEQ multiplex PCR. The sample lists about 110,000 clones, about 90% occurring once. Input material: Tregs sorted from blood. These receptors originate from a human donor in good health.

The J gene is TRBJ2-6, the V gene TRBV7-6; D possibly corresponds to TRBD1 (6 bases). The V end lost 1 base, the J end lost 2 bases, and 9 bases lay between the germline ends. From germline, CDR1 is SGHVS and CDR2 FNYEAQ. There are 16 residues in the CDR3. The CDR3 sequence: CASSLGQAAGANVLTF. CDR3 bases: TGTGCCAGCAGCTTAGGACAGGCCGCTGGGGCCAACGTCCTGACTTTC.

The chain uses TRBV13 and TRBJ2-7; TRBD1 matches at 7 bases. Looked up from germline, CDR1 is PRHDT and CDR2 is FYEKMQ (reference sequence). The V gene end was trimmed by 4 bases and the J gene end by 2 bases; junction bases not matched to a gene: 5. This CDR3 has 14 amino acids. The CDR3 loop is CASSSADRPYEQYF. CDR3 coding DNA: TGTGCCAGCAGCTCAGCGGACAGGCCCTACGAGCAGTACTTC.